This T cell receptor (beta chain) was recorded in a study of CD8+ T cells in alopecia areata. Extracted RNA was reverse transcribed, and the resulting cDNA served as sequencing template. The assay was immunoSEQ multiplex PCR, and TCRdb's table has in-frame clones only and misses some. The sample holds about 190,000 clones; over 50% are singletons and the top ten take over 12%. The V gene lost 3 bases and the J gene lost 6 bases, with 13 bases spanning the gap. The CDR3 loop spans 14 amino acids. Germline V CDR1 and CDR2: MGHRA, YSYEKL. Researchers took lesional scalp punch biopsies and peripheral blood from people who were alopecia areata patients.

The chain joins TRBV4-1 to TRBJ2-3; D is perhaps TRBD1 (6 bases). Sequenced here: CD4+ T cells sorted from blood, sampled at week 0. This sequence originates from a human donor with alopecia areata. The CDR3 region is CASSQYRVEDTQYF. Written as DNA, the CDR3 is TGCGCCAGCAGCCAGTACAGGGTTGAGGATACGCAGTATTTT.